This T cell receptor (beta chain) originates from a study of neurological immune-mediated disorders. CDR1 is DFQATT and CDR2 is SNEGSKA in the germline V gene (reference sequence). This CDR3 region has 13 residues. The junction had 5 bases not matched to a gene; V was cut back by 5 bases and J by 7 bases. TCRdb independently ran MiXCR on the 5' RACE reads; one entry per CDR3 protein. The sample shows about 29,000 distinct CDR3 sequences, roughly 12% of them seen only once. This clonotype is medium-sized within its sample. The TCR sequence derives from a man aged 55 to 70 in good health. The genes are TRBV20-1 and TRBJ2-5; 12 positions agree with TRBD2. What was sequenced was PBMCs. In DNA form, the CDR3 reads TGCAGTGCTCCTGGACTAGCGGGAATGACCCAGTACTTC. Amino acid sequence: CSAPGLAGMTQYF.